This is a list of T cell receptor beta chains from one sample in a study of T cells in Graves' hyperthyroidism and ophthalmopathy. A single record per CDR3 protein comes from TCRdb applying MiXCR to the multiplex PCR reads. The sample shows 250,000 to 400,000 distinct CDR3 sequences, roughly an eighth of them seen only once. The sample was blood. These receptors were taken from a middle-aged woman with Graves' ophthalmopathy. Both conserved end residues are part of each CDR3. D genes are given only for firm matches. Clone size appears in some rows only: once, few, many, or a class for an expanded clone.

J gene,D gene,clone size,V gene,CDR3 protein,CDR3 DNA
TRBJ2-1,.,many,TRBV6-5,CASSYFTSTHNEQFF,TGTGCCAGCAGTTACTTTACTAGCACCCACAATGAGCAGTTCTTC
TRBJ2-5,.,many,TRBV2,CASSYASPGHSPETQYF,TGTGCCAGCAGTTACGCCTCGCCAGGCCACTCTCCAGAGACCCAGTACTTC
TRBJ2-7,.,many,TRBV15,CATSRDGSKVYEQYF,TGTGCCACCAGCAGAGATGGTTCGAAAGTATACGAGCAGTACTTC
TRBJ2-6,TRBD1,.,TRBV6-1,CASSDRVGSGANVLTF,TGTGCCAGCTCGGACAGGGTAGGCTCTGGGGCCAACGTCCTGACTTTC
TRBJ2-3,TRBD1,once,TRBV7-8,CASSLTRDRGRGTDTQYF,TGTGCCAGCAGCTTAACTCGGGACAGGGGGCGCGGGACAGATACGCAGTATTTT
TRBJ2-3,.,few,TRBV7-8,CASSLAWEGQTDTQYF,TGTGCCAGCAGCTTAGCGTGGGAAGGGCAGACAGATACGCAGTATTTT
TRBJ2-3,.,.,TRBV4-1,CASSQLPGGGGSTDTQYF,TGCGCCAGCAGCCAACTGCCCGGAGGAGGGGGAAGTACAGATACGCAGTATTTT
TRBJ1-1,.,many,TRBV28,CASRPLTEVHEAFF,TGTGCCAGCAGGCCTCTGACGGAAGTCCATGAAGCTTTCTTT
TRBJ1-2,.,few,TRBV5-6,CASSGRRDWYGYTF,TGTGCCAGCAGCGGGCGGCGGGATTGGTATGGCTACACCTTC
TRBJ2-7,TRBD2,many,TRBV27,CASSPGAGGPYEQYF,TGTGCCAGCAGTCCCGGCGCGGGGGGGCCCTACGAGCAGTACTTC
TRBJ2-5,.,few,TRBV14,CASSRPTGYQETQYF,TGTGCCAGCAGCCGGCCTACAGGGTACCAAGAGACCCAGTACTTC
TRBJ2-1,TRBD2,many,TRBV29-1,CSVQRGSYNEQFF,TGCAGCGTTCAGCGGGGGAGCTACAATGAGCAGTTCTTC
TRBJ1-2,.,many,TRBV6-5,CASTTGPRNYGYTF,TGTGCCAGCACAACCGGGCCGAGGAACTATGGCTACACCTTC
TRBJ1-3,.,.,TRBV4-1,CASSQEQGSGNTIYF,TGCGCCAGCAGCCAAGAACAGGGATCTGGAAACACCATATATTTT
TRBJ2-3,TRBD2,few,TRBV3-1,CASSQLELRLAGQDTQYF,TGTGCCAGCAGCCAATTAGAGTTGAGACTAGCGGGTCAAGATACGCAGTATTTT
TRBJ2-5,.,.,TRBV7-9,CARHRIKYF,TGTGCCAGACATAGGATAAAGTACTTC
TRBJ2-2,TRBD1,few,TRBV12-3/TRBV12-4,CASTKWAGGRTGELFF,TGTGCCAGCACCAAGTGGGCAGGGGGCCGGACCGGGGAGCTGTTTTTT
TRBJ1-2,.,many,TRBV20-1,CSASPSGASNYGYTF,TGCAGTGCTAGCCCCTCGGGGGCTTCTAACTATGGCTACACCTTC
TRBJ1-6,.,many,TRBV6-1,CASSTLPPNSPLHF,TGTGCCAGCAGTACCCTGCCCCCAAATTCACCCCTCCACTTT
TRBJ2-7,TRBD2,many,TRBV11-2,CASSYRLAGGEQYF,TGTGCCAGCAGCTACCGACTAGCGGGAGGCGAGCAGTACTTC
TRBJ2-3,.,many,TRBV6-5,CASSYSWQFGIGTDTQYF,TGTGCCAGCAGTTACAGTTGGCAATTTGGGATCGGGACAGATACGCAGTATTTT
TRBJ2-1,TRBD2,.,TRBV29-1,CSVEGLAENNEQFF,TGCAGCGTTGAAGGCCTAGCGGAAAACAATGAGCAGTTCTTC
TRBJ1-3,.,few,TRBV6-8,CASSYGSGVAGNTIYF,TGTGCCAGCAGTTACGGGTCGGGGGTGGCTGGAAACACCATATATTTT
TRBJ1-2,TRBD1,.,TRBV4-1,CASSQDPTGQGAWGYTF,TGCGCCAGCAGCCAAGATCCCACCGGACAGGGAGCTTGGGGCTACACCTTC